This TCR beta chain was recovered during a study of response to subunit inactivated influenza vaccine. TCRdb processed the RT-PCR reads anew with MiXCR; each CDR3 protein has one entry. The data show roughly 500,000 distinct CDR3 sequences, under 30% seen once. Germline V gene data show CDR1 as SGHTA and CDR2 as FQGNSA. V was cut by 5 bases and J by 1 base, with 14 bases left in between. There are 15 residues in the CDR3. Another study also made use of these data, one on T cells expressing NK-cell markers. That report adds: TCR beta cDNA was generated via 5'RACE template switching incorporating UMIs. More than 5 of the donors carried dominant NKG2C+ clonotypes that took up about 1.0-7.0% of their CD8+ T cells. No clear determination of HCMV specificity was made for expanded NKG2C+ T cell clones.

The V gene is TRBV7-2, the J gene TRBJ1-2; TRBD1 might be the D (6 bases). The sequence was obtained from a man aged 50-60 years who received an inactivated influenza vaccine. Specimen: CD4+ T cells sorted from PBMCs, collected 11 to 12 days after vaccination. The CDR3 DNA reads TGTGCCAGCAGCCCCGGGGTAGGGGGTAACTATGGCTACACCTTC. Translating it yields CASSPGVGGNYGYTF.